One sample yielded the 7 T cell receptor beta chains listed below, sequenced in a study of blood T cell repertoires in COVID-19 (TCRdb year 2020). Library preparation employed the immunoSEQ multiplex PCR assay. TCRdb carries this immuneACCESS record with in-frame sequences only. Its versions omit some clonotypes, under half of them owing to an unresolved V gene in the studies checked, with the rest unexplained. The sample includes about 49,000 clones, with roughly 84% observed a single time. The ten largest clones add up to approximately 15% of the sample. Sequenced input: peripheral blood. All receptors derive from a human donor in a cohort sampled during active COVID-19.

The CDR3, as DNA: TGTGCCAGCAGTTGGACAGGCTATAGCAATCAGCCCCAGCATTTT. Amino acids: CASSWTGYSNQPQHF. This chain joins TRBV28 and TRBJ1-5; 7 nucleotides align to TRBD1. Germline V gene data show CDR1 as MDHEN and CDR2 as SYDVKM. J lost 0 bases, V lost 4 bases, and 3 bases had no gene match. The CDR3 spans 15 residues.

In DNA, the CDR3 is TGTGCCAGCAGCTTGGTCGGGACAGGGGGTCATGGCTACACCTTC. Protein sequence: CASSLVGTGGHGYTF. The chain is built from TRBV5-6 and TRBJ1-2; TRBD1 matches at 11 bases. CDR1 and CDR2 (germline): SGHDT, YYEEEE. The CDR3 runs to 15 residues. Trimming took 0 bases from V and 6 from J; bases not matched to a gene: 4.

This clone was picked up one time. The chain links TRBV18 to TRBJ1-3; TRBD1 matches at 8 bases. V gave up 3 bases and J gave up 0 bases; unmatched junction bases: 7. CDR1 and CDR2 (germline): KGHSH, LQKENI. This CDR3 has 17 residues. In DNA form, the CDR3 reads TGTGCCAGCTCACCCCAGTCGGGACAGGCCTCTGGAAACACCATATATTTT. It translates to CASSPQSGQASGNTIYF.

CDR3 nucleotide sequence: TGTGCCAGCAGCCATTCCCTGGGGGCGGGAGTTTACGAGCAGTACTTC. It translates to CASSHSLGAGVYEQYF. The chain uses TRBV4-2 and TRBJ2-7; maybe TRBD2 (7 bases). Trimming took 3 bases from V and 4 from J, leaving 19 bases between them. There are 16 residues in the CDR3. From germline, CDR1 is LGHNA and CDR2 YNFKEQ.

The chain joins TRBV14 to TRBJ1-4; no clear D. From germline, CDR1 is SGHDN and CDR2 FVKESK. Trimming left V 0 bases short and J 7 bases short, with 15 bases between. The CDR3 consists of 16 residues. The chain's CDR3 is CASSQDLWTGGEKLFF. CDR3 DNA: TGTGCCAGCAGCCAAGATCTTTGGACGGGAGGTGAAAAACTGTTTTTT. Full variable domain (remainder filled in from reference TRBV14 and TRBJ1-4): EAGVTQFPSHSVIEKGQTVTLRCDPISGHDNLYWYRRVMGKEIKFLLHFVKESKQDESGMPNNRFLAERTGGTYSTLKVQPAELEDSGVYFCASSQDLWTGGEKLFFGSGTQLSVL.

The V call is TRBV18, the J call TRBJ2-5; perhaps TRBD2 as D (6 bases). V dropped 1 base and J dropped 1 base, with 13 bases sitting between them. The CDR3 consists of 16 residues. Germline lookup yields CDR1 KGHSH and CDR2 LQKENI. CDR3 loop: CASSPHGGAPQETQYF. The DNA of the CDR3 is TGTGCCAGCTCACCACATGGCGGGGCGCCCCAAGAGACCCAGTACTTC.

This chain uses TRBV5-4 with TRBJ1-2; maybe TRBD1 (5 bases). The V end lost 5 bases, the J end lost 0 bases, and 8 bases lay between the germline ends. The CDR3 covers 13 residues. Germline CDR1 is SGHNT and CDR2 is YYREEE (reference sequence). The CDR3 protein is CASRPGSNYGYTF. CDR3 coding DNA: TGTGCCAGCAGGCCAGGGTCTAACTATGGCTACACCTTC.